The 15 T cell receptor beta chains presented below share a single source sample, sequenced in a study of T-cell reconstitution after alpha-beta-depleted transplantation in children. Study-wide findings and caveats: T cells produced anew were the main source of T-cell counts and diversity one year after transplant.

What these receptors recognize is not known. Unique molecular identifiers tagged the TCRbeta library. MiXCR, applied by TCRdb to the PCR reads, yields one record per CDR3 protein. The data hold about 300,000 distinct CDR3 sequences, with just over 7.5% observed a single time. Specimen: peripheral blood, collected 360 days after TCRalphabeta/CD19-depleted stem cell transplant. Source of these receptors: a female patient between 2 and 15 years old who had a stem cell transplant for Fanconi anemia, so the T cells may come from the graft donor.

Many counts were recorded for this clonotype. The chain employs TRBV5-1 and TRBJ2-3; 11 bases align to TRBD2. J was trimmed by 2 bases and V by 0 bases; bases with no gene match: 2. CDR3 size: 16 residues. CDR1 SGHRS and CDR2 YFSETQ come from the germline V gene. The CDR3 loop reads CASSLATSGVTDTQYF. Written as DNA, the CDR3 is TGCGCCAGCAGCTTGGCGACTAGCGGGGTCACAGATACGCAGTATTTT.

This clonotype was seen many times. The chain joins TRBV10-3 to TRBJ2-3; D is possibly TRBD1 (6 bases). This CDR3 has 15 amino acids. V dropped 4 bases and J dropped 5 bases, with 16 bases sitting between them. Germline V gene sequence: CDR1 ENHRY, CDR2 SYGVKD. The CDR3 is CAISVLRGVGDTQYF. CDR3 DNA sequence: TGTGCCATCAGTGTGCTCAGGGGAGTCGGAGATACGCAGTATTTT.

This clonotype showed up many times. The rearrangement links TRBV6-5 to TRBJ2-1, with 7 bases aligning to TRBD1. The CDR3 loop spans 16 amino acids. Germline-derived CDR1 and CDR2 are MNHEY and SVGAGI. V shed 5 bases, J shed 6 bases, and the junction held 13 bases outside the gene matches. The CDR3 DNA is TGTGCCAGCAGTCCCTCCGGGACAGTGAGGGGCAATGAGCAGTTCTTC. Amino acids: CASSPSGTVRGNEQFF.

This clonotype was picked up a small number of times. The CDR3, as DNA: TGCGCCAGCCATACAGGCCGTCTTACGTTCCCGCTCTATGGCTACACCTTC. Protein: CASHTGRLTFPLYGYTF. The chain carries TRBV5-1 and TRBJ1-2, with D possibly matching TRBD1 (5 bases). V was shortened by 7 bases and J by 4 bases, with 26 bases between the two germline ends. Germline V gene lookup returns CDR1 SGHRS and CDR2 YFSETQ. The CDR3 sequence is 17 residues long.

The chain recombines TRBV7-9 with TRBJ1-1; D is perhaps TRBD1 (5 bases). Germline CDR1 is SEHNR and CDR2 is FQNEAQ (reference sequence). The CDR3 runs 13 residues. V lost 2 bases and J 6 bases, leaving 10 bases between the germline ends. DNA of the CDR3: TGTGCCAGCAGCTTAAGGACACCGGCTGAAGCTTTCTTT. Translating gives CASSLRTPAEAFF.

This clonotype was observed many times. The rearrangement joins TRBV5-1 to TRBJ2-1; a weak D match, TRBD1 (5 bases). V was shortened by 4 bases and J by 9 bases, with 8 bases between the two germline ends. This CDR3 is built from 11 residues. Germline CDR1 is SGHRS and CDR2 is YFSETQ. CDR3 bases: TGCGCCAGCAGCCCAGGGCTTGAGCAGTTCTTC. Its translation is CASSPGLEQFF.

This clonotype has ten or more counts. CDR3 sequence (DNA): TGTGCCAGCAGTTTAGGAGCGACGCAGTATTTT. Translated: CASSLGATQYF. The V and J genes are TRBV27 and TRBJ2-3; D not resolved. Between the trimmed V and J ends, which lost 2 bases and 9 bases, there was a span of 6 bases. CDR3 length: 11 amino acids. The germline V gene has CDR1 MNHEY and CDR2 SMNVEV (reference sequence).

This clonotype was counted ten times or more. V and J are TRBV29-1 and TRBJ2-7, with 7 bases identical to TRBD1. This CDR3 comprises 14 residues. Germline assignment: CDR1 SQVTM and CDR2 ANQGSEA. The J segment lost 2 bases and the V segment lost 6 bases, leaving 10 bases of the junction unmatched. CDR3 in DNA: TGCAGCGTGATGACAGGGCGGGTACCCTACGAGCAGTACTTC. This sequence encodes CSVMTGRVPYEQYF.

This clonotype occurred many times. The V gene is TRBV10-3, the J gene TRBJ1-4; 7 nucleotides align to TRBD1. The junction had 5 bases not matched to a gene; V was cut back by 0 bases and J by 4 bases. The CDR3 loop spans 16 amino acids. The germline V gene has CDR1 ENHRY and CDR2 SYGVKD. CDR3 residues: CAISESWRGHNEKLFF. The CDR3, as DNA: TGTGCCATCAGTGAGTCGTGGAGGGGGCATAATGAAAAACTGTTTTTT.

This clonotype was observed at least ten times. The chain joins TRBV11-2 to TRBJ2-7; TRBD2 matches at 10 bases. Germline lookup yields CDR1 SGHAT and CDR2 FQNNGV. Trimming took 5 bases from V and 3 from J; bases not matched to a gene: 19. This CDR3 is 19 amino acids long. The CDR3 here is CASSRSSNPLAGSSYEQYF. For the CDR3, the DNA is TGTGCCAGCAGCAGATCCTCGAACCCACTAGCGGGATCAAGCTACGAGCAGTACTTC.

This clonotype has ten or more counts. The CDR3 bases are TGTGCCAGCAGCCACCCGCGGGAGACCCAGTACTTC. Protein product: CASSHPRETQYF. V is TRBV25-1 and J is TRBJ2-5, with D unresolved. Germline CDR1 is MGHDK and CDR2 is SYGVNS. This CDR3 comprises 12 residues. V was shortened by 6 bases and J by 5 bases, with 10 bases between the two germline ends.

This clonotype was detected many times. The chain links TRBV5-1 to TRBJ2-3; 12 nucleotides match TRBD2. CDR3 length: 15 residues. Germline CDR1 SGHRS, CDR2 YFSETQ. V trimming: 3 bases; J trimming: 4 bases; junction bases outside the gene matches: 3. The CDR3 nucleotides are TGCGCCAGCAGCTCGACTAGCGGGAGCGCAGATACGCAGTATTTT. This codes for CASSSTSGSADTQYF.

This clonotype was found a few times. The chain uses TRBV7-2 and TRBJ2-4; a possible D gene is TRBD2 (5 bases). V was clipped by 10 bases and J by 1 base, with 14 bases between them. Germline V gene sequence: CDR1 SGHTA, CDR2 FQGNSA. The CDR3 loop spans 14 amino acids. The CDR3 DNA sequence: TGTGCCACCCTACTAGAGCCGGCCAAAAACATTCAGTACTTC. This gives the protein CATLLEPAKNIQYF.

The chain combines TRBV7-2 with TRBJ2-3; TRBD1 aligns across 7 bases. The germline CDR1 and CDR2 sequences are SGHTA and FQGNSA. The junction had 14 bases not matched to a gene; V was cut back by 1 base and J by 4 bases. This CDR3 is built from 18 residues. The CDR3 here is CASSLGQGVPTSADTQYF. The CDR3 nucleotides read TGTGCCAGCAGCTTAGGGCAGGGGGTGCCCACGAGCGCAGATACGCAGTATTTT.

This clonotype showed up many times. The chain has TRBV20-1 and TRBJ1-1; no clear D gene. The CDR3 spans 12 residues. Deletions cut 3 bases from V and 1 base from J, with 6 bases between. Germline V gives CDR1 DFQATT, CDR2 SNEGSKA (reference sequence). The CDR3 loop is CSASPKNTEAFF. For the CDR3, the DNA is TGCAGTGCTAGTCCCAAGAACACTGAAGCTTTCTTT.